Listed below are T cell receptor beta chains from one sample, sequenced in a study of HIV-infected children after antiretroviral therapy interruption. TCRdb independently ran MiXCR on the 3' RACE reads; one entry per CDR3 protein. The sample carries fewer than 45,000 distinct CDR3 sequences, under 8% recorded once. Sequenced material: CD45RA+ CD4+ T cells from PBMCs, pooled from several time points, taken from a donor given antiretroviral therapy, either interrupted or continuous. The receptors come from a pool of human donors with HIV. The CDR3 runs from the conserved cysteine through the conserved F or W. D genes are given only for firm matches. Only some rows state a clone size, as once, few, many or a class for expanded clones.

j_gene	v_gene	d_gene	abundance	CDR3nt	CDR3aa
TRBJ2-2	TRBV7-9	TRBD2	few	TGTGCCAGCAGCTTACGCCTGGGACTAAACACCGGGGAGCTGTTTTTT	CASSLRLGLNTGELFF
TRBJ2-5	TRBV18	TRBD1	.	TGTGCCAGCTCATCGGCCCGTCCCGGGACAGGGGGAGAGACCCAGTACTTC	CASSSARPGTGGETQYF
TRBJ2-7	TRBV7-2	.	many	TGTGCCAGCAGCGGGGACTGGGACGAGCAGTACTTC	CASSGDWDEQYF
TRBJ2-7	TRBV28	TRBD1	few	TGTGCCAGCAGTGGAGAGGGGGCCTATTCCTACGAGCAGTACTTC	CASSGEGAYSYEQYF
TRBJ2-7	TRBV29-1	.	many	TGCAGCGTTCGGGACGGACCCTACGAGCAGTACTTC	CSVRDGPYEQYF
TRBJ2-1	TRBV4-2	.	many	TGTGCCAGCAGCCGTTCTACTAATGAGCAGTTCTTC	CASSRSTNEQFF
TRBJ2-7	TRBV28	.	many	TGTGCCAGTCAAGCGACCTACGAGCAGTACTTC	CASQATYEQYF
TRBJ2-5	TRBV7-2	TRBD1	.	TGTGCCAGCAGCCCCAGGACAGGGCTAGAGACCCAGTACTTC	CASSPRTGLETQYF
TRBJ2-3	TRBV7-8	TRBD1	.	TGTGCCAGCAGCTTACAGGGGGGCACAGATACGCAGTATTTT	CASSLQGGTDTQYF
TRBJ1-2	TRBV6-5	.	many	TGTGCCAGCAGTTACTCCCAAACAGGGAACTATGGCTACACCTTC	CASSYSQTGNYGYTF
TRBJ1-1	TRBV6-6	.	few	TGTGCCAGCAGTACGGGACAAAGTAGGAACACTGAAGCTTTCTTT	CASSTGQSRNTEAFF
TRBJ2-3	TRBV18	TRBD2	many	TGTGCCAGCTCACCACCCACTAGCGGGAGGCTCACAGATACGCAGTATTTT	CASSPPTSGRLTDTQYF
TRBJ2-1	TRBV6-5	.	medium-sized	TGTGCCAGCATAGGGACTGGGGGGCGTTATAACTATGCTGAGCAGTTCTTC	CASIGTGGRYNYAEQFF
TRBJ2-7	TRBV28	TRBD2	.	TGTGCCAGCAGTCCCCTAGCGGGGGGCCTAGGGTCCTACGAGCAGTACTTC	CASSPLAGGLGSYEQYF
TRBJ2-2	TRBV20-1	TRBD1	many	TGCAGTGCTAAGCACAGGGGGCCGGCCGGGGAGCTGTTTTTT	CSAKHRGPAGELFF
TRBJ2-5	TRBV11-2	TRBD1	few	TGTGCCAGCAGCTCGATGACAGGGTTGAAGGAGACCCAGTACTTC	CASSSMTGLKETQYF
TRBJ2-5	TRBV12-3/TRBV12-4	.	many	TGTGCAAGCAGCCTAATCTCTCAAGACACCCAGTACTTT	CASSLISQDTQYF
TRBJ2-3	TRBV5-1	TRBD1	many	TGCGCCAGCAGCTTTCAAGTTAGGACAGGAGACACAGATACGCAGTATTTT	CASSFQVRTGDTDTQYF
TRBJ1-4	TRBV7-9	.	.	TGTGCCAGCAGCCTGCGGAATAGCGGAGGCCGCGGGAATGAAAAACTGTTTTTT	CASSLRNSGGRGNEKLFF
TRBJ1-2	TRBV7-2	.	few	TGTGCCAGCAGCCAACCGACAGAACATGGCTACACCTTC	CASSQPTEHGYTF
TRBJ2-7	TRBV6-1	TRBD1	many	TGTGCCAGCAGGACCGGGACAGGGTTCTACGAGCAGTACTTC	CASRTGTGFYEQYF
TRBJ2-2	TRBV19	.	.	TGTGCCAGTAGTATCCCCGGGGTGCTGTTTTTT	CASSIPGVLFF
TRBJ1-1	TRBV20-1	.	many	TGCAGTGCTAGAGTCAGGGTAGACGCTGAAGCTTTCTTT	CSARVRVDAEAFF
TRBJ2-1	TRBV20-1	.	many	TGCAGTGCTAGAGATATGGGTCGGCGGGAACCCTCCTACAATGAGCAGTTCTTC	CSARDMGRREPSYNEQFF
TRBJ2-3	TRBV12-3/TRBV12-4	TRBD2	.	TGTGCCAGCAGTTTAGCGGGACTAACGCTTACTAGCACAGATACGCAGTATTTT	CASSLAGLTLTSTDTQYF
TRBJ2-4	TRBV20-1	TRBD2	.	TGCAGTGCGGAAAGGACTAGCGGGGAGCCCAAAAACATTCAGTACTTC	CSAERTSGEPKNIQYF
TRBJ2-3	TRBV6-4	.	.	TGTGCCAGCAGTGAAGGTGGGAGTACGCAGTATTTT	CASSEGGSTQYF
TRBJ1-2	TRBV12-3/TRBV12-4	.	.	TGTGCCAGCAGAAGGGGCCCCGAGGTATATGGCTACACCTTC	CASRRGPEVYGYTF
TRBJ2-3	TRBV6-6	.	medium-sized	TGTGCCAGCAGCCAGACCACAGATACGCAGTATTTT	CASSQTTDTQYF
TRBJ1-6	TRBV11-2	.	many	TGTGCCAGCAGCTTAGAGTCCCAAAATTCACCCCTCCACTTT	CASSLESQNSPLHF
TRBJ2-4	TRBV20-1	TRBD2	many	TGCAGTGCCCTAAGGGAGGGGGCCAAAAACATTCAGTACTTC	CSALREGAKNIQYF
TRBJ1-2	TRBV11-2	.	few	TGTGCCAGCAGCTTAGTGGAGGATCGGGGCTACACCTTC	CASSLVEDRGYTF
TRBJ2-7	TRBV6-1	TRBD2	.	TGTGCCAGCAGGACTAGCGGGAGGGCGTTCGAGCAGTACTTC	CASRTSGRAFEQYF
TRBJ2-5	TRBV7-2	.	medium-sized	TGTGCCAGCAGCTTAGTTGGGATAACCGAGACCCAGTACTTC	CASSLVGITETQYF